Presented here are 30 T cell receptor beta chains from one specimen sequenced in a study of blood T cell repertoires in COVID-19. Clones were read by immunoSEQ multiplex PCR, and TCRdb kept only the in-frame ones, dropping some. The table includes 290,000 or so clones, around 90% detected once. The sample comprised PBMCs or T cells enriched from blood (not recorded which). These receptors all stem from a woman between 18 and 29 years old with acute COVID-19.

V gene TRBV29-1 combines with J gene TRBJ1-1; D unresolved. Per germline, CDR1 SQVTM and CDR2 ANQGSEA. Trimming cost V 4 bases and J 3 bases, with 21 bases left between them. The CDR3 covers 16 residues. The CDR3 coding sequence is TGCAGCGTTGGTCGGTTCGCCCGGGGTGGGTACACTGAAGCTTTCTTT. Translating gives CSVGRFARGGYTEAFF. Variable domain in full (rest from reference TRBV29-1 and TRBJ1-1): SAVISQKPSRDICQRGTSLTIQCQVDSQVTMMFWYRQQPGQSLTLIATANQGSEATYESGFVIDKFPISRPNLTFSTLTVSNMSPEDSSIYLCSVGRFARGGYTEAFFGQGTRLTVV.

The chain links TRBV5-1 to TRBJ1-2; the D gene is possibly TRBD1 (5 bases). Germline V gene sequence: CDR1 SGHRS, CDR2 YFSETQ. Trimming cost V 7 bases and J 3 bases, with 13 bases left between them. The CDR3 is 13 residues long. The CDR3 sequence: CASGDRDYYGYTF. The CDR3, as DNA: TGCGCCAGCGGTGACCGGGACTACTATGGCTACACCTTC.

This chain uses TRBV9 with TRBJ2-5, with a weak D call TRBD2 (6 bases). The CDR3 is 15 residues long. V gave up 0 bases and J gave up 5 bases, with 14 bases separating them. Germline V CDR1 and CDR2: SGDLS, YYNGEE. CDR3 in DNA: TGTGCCAGCAGCGTAGACGGCGGGAAGCGCGAGACCCAGTACTTC. Its translation is CASSVDGGKRETQYF.

This chain links TRBV2 with TRBJ1-4; TRBD1 agrees at 9 bases. V lost 3 bases and J lost 9; bases outside the gene matches: 14. CDR1 is SNHLY and CDR2 is FYNNEI in the germline V gene. The CDR3 extends over 17 amino acids. CDR3 in DNA: TGTGCCAGCAGTGATGAGGACAGGGGAGATCAATCAAAAAAACTGTTTTTT. This encodes CASSDEDRGDQSKKLFF.

The V call is TRBV20-1, the J call TRBJ1-4, with 7 positions matching TRBD1. CDR1 DFQATT and CDR2 SNEGSKA come from the germline V gene (reference sequence). The CDR3 covers 14 residues. The trim removed 3 bases at V and 5 bases at J, leaving 6 bases unmatched. The chain's CDR3 is CSASSPGQNEKLFF. CDR3 sequence (DNA): TGCAGTGCTAGTTCCCCGGGACAGAATGAAAAACTGTTTTTT.

The V and J genes are TRBV29-1 and TRBJ2-7; D might be TRBD2 (5 bases). Germline V CDR1 and CDR2: SQVTM, ANQGSEA. The V end was cut by 4 bases, the J end by 4 bases, with 8 bases between. The CDR3 spans 11 residues. DNA of the CDR3: TGCAGCGTTGGAAGGGAGTACGAGCAGTACTTC. Amino acids: CSVGREYEQYF.

V gene TRBV7-2 combines with J gene TRBJ1-1; the match to TRBD1 covers 9 bases. CDR1 is SGHTA, CDR2 FQGNSA, per germline. V shed 0 bases, J shed 5 bases, and the junction held 4 bases outside the gene matches. The CDR3 contains 15 residues. As DNA, the CDR3 is TGTGCCAGCAGCTTAGCTGGGACAGGGTATACTGAAGCTTTCTTT. It specifies CASSLAGTGYTEAFF. Variable domain in full (rest from reference TRBV7-2 and TRBJ1-1): GAGVSQSPSNKVTEKGKDVELRCDPISGHTALYWYRQSLGQGLEFLIYFQGNSAPDKSGLPSDRFSAERTGGSVSTLTIQRTQQEDSAVYLCASSLAGTGYTEAFFGQGTRLTVV.

The J gene is TRBJ1-2, the V gene TRBV28, with D maybe TRBD1 (6 bases). V lost 5 bases and J 2 bases, leaving 15 bases between the germline ends. The CDR3 loop spans 15 amino acids. Per germline, CDR1 MDHEN and CDR2 SYDVKM. CDR3 region: CASSPPDSGNYGYTF. CDR3 in DNA: TGTGCCAGCAGTCCCCCGGACAGCGGCAACTATGGCTACACCTTC.

V gene TRBV7-6 combines with J gene TRBJ2-7; 9 nucleotides agree with TRBD1. V shed 4 bases, J shed 4 bases, and the junction held 8 bases outside the gene matches. From germline, CDR1 is SGHVS and CDR2 FNYEAQ. There are 15 residues in the CDR3. CDR3 DNA sequence: TGTGCCAGCAGCTCACAGGGGGCGATGGGGTACGAGCAGTACTTC. Protein: CASSSQGAMGYEQYF.

V gene TRBV19 combines with J gene TRBJ1-6, with 7 bases identical to TRBD1. CDR1 and CDR2 (germline): LNHDA, SQIVND (reference sequence). The trim removed 3 bases at V and 10 bases at J, leaving 15 bases unmatched. The CDR3 is 17 amino acids. The CDR3 protein is CASSIGTAFLGSSPLHF. In DNA form, the CDR3 reads TGTGCCAGTAGTATCGGGACAGCCTTTTTGGGGTCGTCACCCCTCCACTTT. The variable domain in full, with the rest retrieved from reference TRBV19 and TRBJ1-6, is DGGITQSPKYLFRKEGQNVTLSCEQNLNHDAMYWYRQDPGQGLRLIYYSQIVNDFQKGDIAEGYSVSREKKESFPLTVTSAQKNPTAFYLCASSIGTAFLGSSPLHFGNGTRLTVT.

CDR3 sequence (DNA): TGTGCCAGCAGCTCCAGGCTAGCGGGGGCAGATACGCAGTATTTT. It is translated as CASSSRLAGADTQYF. V gene TRBV7-3 combines with J gene TRBJ2-3; 10 bases are a match to TRBD2. The CDR3 extends over 15 amino acids. Trimming at V came to 4 bases and at J to 4 bases, leaving 5 bases not matched to a gene. The V gene's germline CDR1 is SGHTA and CDR2 FQGTGA. Filled out from reference TRBV7-3 and TRBJ2-3, the complete variable domain reads GAGVSQTPSNKVTEKGKYVELRCDPISGHTALYWYRQSLGQGPEFLIYFQGTGAADDSGLPNDRFFAVRPEGSVSTLKIQRTERGDSAVYLCASSSRLAGADTQYFGPGTRLTVL.

V usage is TRBV27 and J usage is TRBJ2-7, with 7 bases matching TRBD2. CDR1 is MNHEY and CDR2 is SMNVEV in the germline V gene (reference sequence). The J segment lost 3 bases and the V segment lost 5 bases, leaving 7 bases of the junction unmatched. The CDR3 runs 14 residues. In DNA form, the CDR3 reads TGTGCCAGCAGTCTTCTCGGCGGGAGCTACGAGCAGTACTTC. Protein sequence: CASSLLGGSYEQYF.

The CDR3 loop is CASSVGIQPLAYEQYF. The CDR3 nucleotides read TGTGCCAGCAGCGTAGGCATACAGCCCCTTGCCTACGAGCAGTACTTC. V usage is TRBV9 and J usage is TRBJ2-7; D uncertain. V was pared by 0 bases and J by 2 bases, with 15 bases between. Germline CDR1 is SGDLS and CDR2 is YYNGEE. The CDR3 loop spans 16 amino acids.

V gene TRBV28 combines with J gene TRBJ1-2; 7 bases align to TRBD1. Germline CDR1 is MDHEN and CDR2 is SYDVKM. This CDR3 has 12 residues. V shed 5 bases and J 4 bases; nucleotides not matched to a gene: 1. The CDR3 sequence is CASSPGGYGYTF. The DNA of the CDR3 is TGTGCCAGCAGTCCAGGGGGCTATGGCTACACCTTC.

V is TRBV19 and J is TRBJ1-1; TRBD1 matches 7 bases. J was trimmed by 10 bases and V by 7 bases; bases with no gene match: 12. The CDR3 contains 13 residues. Germline-derived CDR1 and CDR2 are LNHDA and SQIVND (reference sequence). CDR3 region: CASTPGQQIGAFF. DNA for the CDR3: TGTGCCAGTACCCCGGGACAGCAGATAGGAGCTTTCTTT.

This chain joins TRBV25-1 and TRBJ2-3; no clear D. This CDR3 contains 16 residues. Germline CDR1 and CDR2: MGHDK and SYGVNS. Trimming removed 1 base at V and 9 bases at J, with 20 bases between. CDR3 region: CASSESYFSLPRTQYF. In nucleotides, the CDR3 is TGTGCCAGCAGTGAATCCTATTTTTCCCTCCCGAGGACGCAGTATTTT. The whole variable domain, filled in from reference TRBV25-1 and TRBJ2-3, reads EADIYQTPRYLVIGTGKKITLECSQTMGHDKMYWYQQDPGMELHLIHYSYGVNSTEKGDLSSESTVSRIRTEHFPLTLESARPSHTSQYLCASSESYFSLPRTQYFGPGTRLTVL.

The chain combines TRBV21-1 with TRBJ2-7; the table's D gene call, TRBD1, was not cross checked with the DNA. TRBV21-1 corresponds to a pseudogene. The CDR3 runs to 14 residues. DNA for the CDR3: TGTGCCAGCAGCAAAGGACAGGAGCCCTACGAGCAGTACTTC. Residues: CASSKGQEPYEQYF.

This chain joins TRBV20-1 and TRBJ2-7; no reliable D call. The germline CDR1 and CDR2 sequences are DFQATT and SNEGSKA (reference sequence). The CDR3 spans 11 residues. V was trimmed by 3 bases and J by 3 bases, leaving 6 bases between them. The CDR3 DNA reads as TGCAGTGCTAGCCACAACTACGAGCAGTACTTC. Protein: CSASHNYEQYF.

A single count supports this clone. DNA for the CDR3: TGTGCCAGCAGCGTAGCAGGGGAAGCGAACACTGAAGCTTTCTTT. Protein: CASSVAGEANTEAFF. J is TRBJ1-1 and V is TRBV9, with D maybe TRBD1 (6 bases). Germline CDR1 SGDLS, CDR2 YYNGEE. Deletions cut 0 bases from V and 1 base from J, with 10 bases between. The CDR3 consists of 15 residues.

The V and J genes are TRBV28 and TRBJ2-2, with TRBD1 matching over 8 bases. The CDR3 is 18 amino acids. V lost 1 base and J lost 7; bases outside the gene matches: 14. The germline gives CDR1 MDHEN, CDR2 SYDVKM. The CDR3 DNA sequence: TGTGCCAGCAGTTTATTGTGTATCGACAGGGGTTTTTGCGGGGAGCTGTTTTTT. It yields the protein CASSLLCIDRGFCGELFF.

This chain uses TRBV7-2 with TRBJ2-5; 12 positions agree with TRBD2. The CDR3 covers 19 residues. From germline, CDR1 is SGHTA and CDR2 FQGNSA. Losses at the gene ends were 1 base for V and 1 base for J; bases not matched to a gene: 10. The CDR3 coding sequence is TGTGCCAGCAGCTTAGATTCAACTAGCGGGGGGTGGTCCCAAGAGACCCAGTACTTC. Translated, it gives CASSLDSTSGGWSQETQYF. Together with reference TRBV7-2 and TRBJ2-5, the CDR3 gives the full variable domain: GAGVSQSPSNKVTEKGKDVELRCDPISGHTALYWYRQSLGQGLEFLIYFQGNSAPDKSGLPSDRFSAERTGGSVSTLTIQRTQQEDSAVYLCASSLDSTSGGWSQETQYFGPGTRLLVL.

The chain is built from TRBV12-3 or TRBV12-4 and TRBJ1-2; D uncertain. The CDR3 spans 13 residues. V lost 3 bases and J lost 2, with 7 bases in between. CDR3 region: CASSFPGNYGYTF. DNA for the CDR3: TGTGCCAGCAGTTTCCCGGGGAACTATGGCTACACCTTC.

Here the CDR3 reads CASSLVSQSMNTEAFF. The CDR3 nucleotides read TGTGCCAGCAGCTTAGTATCCCAGTCCATGAACACTGAAGCTTTCTTT. This sequence joins TRBV7-2 and TRBJ1-1; D is ambiguous. Germline V gene lookup returns CDR1 SGHTA and CDR2 FQGNSA. Trimming removed 1 base from V and 0 bases from J, with 12 bases in between. The CDR3 runs to 16 residues.

This sequence joins TRBV30 and TRBJ1-2; 9 bases line up with TRBD1. Losses at the gene ends were 3 bases for V and 7 bases for J; bases not matched to a gene: 9. The CDR3 sequence is 14 residues long. The germline V gene has CDR1 GTSNPN and CDR2 SVGIG (reference sequence). The CDR3 nucleotides read TGTGCCTGGAGGAACCGGGACAGGGTTGGTGGCTACACCTTC. This gives the protein CAWRNRDRVGGYTF.

This chain joins TRBV6-5 and TRBJ2-3; D is possibly TRBD1 (5 bases). CDR3 length: 13 residues. V was clipped by 6 bases and J by 8 bases, with 15 bases between them. The V gene's germline CDR1 is MNHEY and CDR2 SVGAGI. CDR3 sequence reads: CASRLHRSGTQYF. CDR3 DNA sequence: TGTGCCAGCAGACTCCACAGGTCCGGTACGCAGTATTTT.

The chain joins TRBV7-9 to TRBJ2-1; 10 bases are a match to TRBD2. The trim removed 5 bases at V and 8 bases at J, leaving 12 bases unmatched. The CDR3 spans 16 residues. Per germline, CDR1 SEHNR and CDR2 FQNEAQ (reference sequence). The CDR3 DNA follows: TGTGCCAGCAGCCCCAGCGGGAGGGCCACGCGGGATGAGCAGTTCTTC. Translating it yields CASSPSGRATRDEQFF.

The genes are TRBV6-2 or TRBV6-3 and TRBJ1-5; TRBD1 might be the D (6 bases). The CDR3 has 13 residues. V shed 2 bases and J shed 7 bases, with 9 bases lying between them. CDR1 is MNHEY, CDR2 SVGEGT, per germline. CDR3 residues: CASSYQGPQPQHF. The CDR3 DNA sequence: TGTGCCAGCAGTTACCAGGGGCCCCAGCCCCAGCATTTT.

CDR3 nucleotides: TGTGCCAGCAGCTCCGGGACAGGGAGCACCGGGGAGCTGTTTTTT. This gives the protein CASSSGTGSTGELFF. This chain joins TRBV27 and TRBJ2-2; 9 bases map to TRBD1. This CDR3 is 15 amino acids long. The V gene's germline CDR1 is MNHEY and CDR2 SMNVEV (reference sequence). V dropped 6 bases and J dropped 4; count of bases not matched to a gene: 6.

This rearrangement joins TRBV11-2 to TRBJ1-2; 7 bases agree with TRBD1. Germline V gene sequence: CDR1 SGHAT, CDR2 FQNNGV. V was pared by 1 base and J by 4 bases, with 6 bases of the junction left unmatched. The CDR3 has 15 amino acids. The CDR3 DNA follows: TGTGCCAGCAGCTTAGCGACAGGGACGGGCTATGGCTACACCTTC. As protein: CASSLATGTGYGYTF.

The genes are TRBV19 and TRBJ1-2; D is perhaps TRBD1 (6 bases). The CDR3 runs 13 residues. Germline values: CDR1 LNHDA, CDR2 SQIVND (reference sequence). V dropped 3 bases and J dropped 3 bases, with 8 bases sitting between them. CDR3 amino acids: CASSIWGHYGYTF. The CDR3 DNA is TGTGCCAGTAGTATTTGGGGGCACTATGGCTACACCTTC.